These 8 T cell receptor beta chains were all obtained from the same sample, sequenced in a study of blood T cells in healthy people across ages. For the second PCR, which ran for about 6 to 11 cycles, a sample-barcoded 5' primer and a J-beta primer mix were used. TCRdb reprocessed the 5' RACE reads with MiXCR, giving one entry per CDR3 protein. The sample holds 850,000 to 1,000,000 distinct CDR3 sequences, around 49% seen once. Sequencing was carried out using blood. The receptor source for this set is a young man in good health.

V gene TRBV29-1 combines with J gene TRBJ1-4, with D possibly TRBD1 on 6 matching bases. Trimming stripped 7 bases from V and 2 bases from J, with 17 bases between. Germline-derived CDR1 and CDR2 are SQVTM and ANQGSEA. The CDR3 is 15 amino acids. The CDR3 bases are TGCAGCGCCGGACGAGGGGGAACCACTAATGAAAAACTGTTTTTT. The encoded protein is CSAGRGGTTNEKLFF.

This clonotype was recorded a few times. The chain has TRBV24-1 and TRBJ1-2; 9 bases align to TRBD1. J lost 3 bases, V lost 4 bases, and 17 bases had no gene match. Per the germline V gene, CDR1 is KGHDR and CDR2 is SFDVKD. There are 19 residues in the CDR3. CDR3 protein: CATSDMTGGATHPYYGYTF. The CDR3 nucleotides are TGTGCCACCAGTGACATGACAGGGGGTGCCACCCACCCCTACTATGGCTACACCTTC.

V usage is TRBV15 and J usage is TRBJ1-2, with D perhaps matching TRBD1 (6 bases). V was shortened by 6 bases and J by 5 bases, with 13 bases between the two germline ends. The CDR3 covers 13 residues. Germline lookup yields CDR1 LNHNV and CDR2 YYDKDF (reference sequence). This chain's CDR3 is CATSPAGAYGYTF. In DNA, the CDR3 is TGTGCCACCAGTCCGGCGGGGGCGTATGGCTACACCTTC.

In its sample, this clonotype was seen a few times. For the CDR3, the DNA is TGTGCCACCAGTGAGGCCTTGGGACAGGGCCCCTACGAGCAGTACTTC. This codes for CATSEALGQGPYEQYF. This chain joins TRBV24-1 and TRBJ2-7; 9 bases align to TRBD1. Looked up from germline, CDR1 is KGHDR and CDR2 is SFDVKD. The CDR3 runs 16 residues. Losses at the gene ends were 4 bases for V and 2 bases for J; bases not matched to a gene: 8.

The V gene is TRBV11-2, the J gene TRBJ2-1; D not resolved. This CDR3 contains 17 residues. V was clipped by 5 bases and J by 2 bases, with 19 bases between them. The V gene's germline CDR1 is SGHAT and CDR2 FQNNGV. CDR3 protein: CASSPTGPGDAYNEQFF. The CDR3 DNA reads as TGTGCCAGCAGCCCTACCGGGCCAGGCGACGCCTACAATGAGCAGTTCTTC.

The chain has TRBV4-1 and TRBJ2-3, with TRBD1 as a possible D gene (6 bases). The germline V gene encodes CDR1 MGHRA and CDR2 YSYEKL. The CDR3 length is 16 residues. Trimming removed 1 base at V and 2 bases at J, with 13 bases between. The CDR3 nucleotides read TGCGCCAGCAGCCAAGGTGGGACACGCTCCACAGATACGCAGTATTTT. It specifies CASSQGGTRSTDTQYF.

The count of this clonotype is one. The V gene is TRBV6-5, the J gene TRBJ2-1; tentative D call: TRBD2 (5 bases). Germline V gene data show CDR1 as MNHEY and CDR2 as SVGAGI. Trimming took 2 bases from V and 2 from J, leaving 10 bases between them. The CDR3 runs to 15 residues. CDR3 protein: CASSYTDSAYNEQFF. In nucleotides, the CDR3 is TGTGCCAGCAGTTACACGGACTCTGCCTACAATGAGCAGTTCTTC.

In DNA form, the CDR3 reads TGTGCCAGCAGTTACCTGGGTCTTGGACCCTACGAGCAGTACTTC. Translation: CASSYLGLGPYEQYF. The V and J genes are TRBV6-5 and TRBJ2-7, with D unclear. Trimming removed 2 bases at V and 2 bases at J, with 13 bases between. This CDR3 is 15 amino acids long. Germline CDR1 reads MNHEY; CDR2 reads SVGAGI.